This T cell receptor (beta chain) appears in the sequencing data of a study of T-cell reconstitution after alpha-beta-depleted transplantation in children. For TCRbeta, the library was prepared with unique molecular identifiers. TCRdb recomputed calls from the PCR reads with MiXCR, one row per CDR3 protein. Altogether around 600,000 distinct CDR3 sequences are present, about 23% being singletons, with the ten largest covering 13% to 15%. This clonotype was counted between two and nine times. The CDR3 runs 15 residues. The V gene's germline CDR1 is DFQATT and CDR2 SNEGSKA (reference sequence). V lost 6 bases, J lost 7 bases, and 11 bases stayed unmatched.

The chain is built from TRBV20-1 and TRBJ2-3; TRBD2 matches 12 bases. The sequencing here drew on PBMCs, mostly from graft donor cells, taken 360 days after TCRalphabeta/CD19-depleted stem cell transplant. This receptor was identified in a boy under two years old who had a stem cell transplant for acute myeloid leukemia, so the T cells may come from the graft donor. This chain's CDR3 is CSAPALAGGPNTQYF. CDR3 coding DNA: TGCAGTGCACCAGCCCTAGCGGGGGGGCCTAATACGCAGTATTTT.